Listed here is a single T cell receptor (beta chain). Sequencing was performed with immunoSEQ multiplex PCR; in TCRdb, only in-frame clones are kept and a portion is missing. In the table there are around 100,000 clones, 70% to 85% of which are singletons. This entry is derived from a study of PD-L1 blockade in urothelial cancer. As for the study in general: Intravenous atezolizumab, 1,200 mg every 3 weeks, was begun by patients in the mid-2010s.

With V trimmed by 2 bases and J by 2 bases, 3 bases remained unmatched. The CDR3 runs to 15 residues. The V gene's germline CDR1 is SGDLS and CDR2 YYNGEE. The specimen comprised PBMCs, sampled around atezolizumab (anti-PD-L1) treatment. This clonotype was obtained from a man in his fifties with urothelial cancer. This chain uses TRBV9 with TRBJ2-7; 11 bases line up with TRBD2. The CDR3 DNA sequence: TGTGCCAGCAGCGTGACTAGCGGGACCGCCTACGAGCAGTACTTC. Translation: CASSVTSGTAYEQYF. The complete variable domain, with remaining parts taken from reference TRBV9 and TRBJ2-7, reads DSGVTQTPKHLITATGQRVTLRCSPRSGDLSVYWYQQSLDQGLQFLIQYYNGEERAKGNILERFSAQQFPDLHSELNLSSLELGDSALYFCASSVTSGTAYEQYFGPGTRLTVT.